This TCR beta chain was profiled in a study of control samples from healthy donors and cancer patients. The germline V gene has CDR1 MDHEN and CDR2 SYDVKM. Unmatched junction bases numbered 4, after V lost 4 bases and J lost 0 bases. CDR3 length: 16 amino acids. Produced via immunoSEQ multiplex PCR; TCRdb's table is partial and in-frame only. The sample holds around 140,000 clones, 89% seen once. This TCR derives from a man between 45 and 60 years old with head and neck cancer. The source material was PBMCs. This chain uses TRBV28 with TRBJ2-1, with 9 positions matching TRBD1. For the CDR3, the DNA is TGTGCCAGCAGTTCTCTGACAGGGGGCTCCTACAATGAGCAGTTCTTC. The encoded protein is CASSSLTGGSYNEQFF.